This entry lists 4 T cell receptor beta chains sequenced from one sample in a study of blood T cell repertoires in COVID-19. Libraries were prepared by immunoSEQ multiplex PCR; TCRdb keeps only in-frame clonotypes and omits some of them. The sample lists tens of thousands of clones, about 86% occurring once. Sequencing was carried out using peripheral blood. The receptors stem from a human donor in a cohort sampled during active COVID-19.

For this clone: Different DNA sequences within this sample yield the same CDR3. J is TRBJ2-3 and V is TRBV6-6; D gene ambiguous. The CDR3 covers 11 residues. The germline gives CDR1 MNHNY, CDR2 SVGAGI (reference sequence). Trimming cost V 8 bases and J 3 bases, with 6 bases left between them. The CDR3 sequence: CASLKTDTQYF. In DNA form, the CDR3 reads TGTGCCAGCTTAAAAACAGATACGCAGTATTTT.

The rearrangement links TRBV6-1 to TRBJ1-2; no definite D call. CDR3 length: 13 amino acids. Germline V CDR1 and CDR2: MNHNS, SASEGT. Trimming pared 1 base from V and 4 bases from J, leaving 7 bases between. The CDR3 is CASSEVYVYGYTF. The CDR3 DNA sequence: TGTGCCAGCAGTGAAGTCTATGTCTATGGCTACACCTTC.

This rearrangement joins TRBV6-6 to TRBJ2-7; 7 bases align to TRBD1. Germline values: CDR1 MNHNY, CDR2 SVGAGI (reference sequence). V was clipped by 0 bases and J by 2 bases; unmatched bases: 4. The CDR3 consists of 15 residues. CDR3 sequence: CASSYSRTGTYEQYF. As DNA, the CDR3 is TGTGCCAGCAGTTACTCTCGGACAGGTACCTACGAGCAGTACTTC.

CDR3 residues: CSANRDYEQYF. DNA for the CDR3: TGCAGTGCTAACAGGGACTACGAGCAGTACTTC. This sequence joins TRBV20-1 and TRBJ2-7, with D possibly being TRBD1 (6 bases). Trimming took 4 bases from V and 3 from J, leaving 7 bases between them. Germline values: CDR1 DFQATT, CDR2 SNEGSKA (reference sequence). CDR3 length: 11 amino acids.